The 22 T cell receptor beta chains below come from one sample, sequenced in a study of blood T cell repertoires in COVID-19. Assay: immunoSEQ multiplex PCR; the TCRdb copy retains only in-frame clones and omits some. Of tens of thousands of clones listed, about three quarters are singletons. The sample comprised peripheral blood. These receptors were collected from a man between 65 and 85 years old with active or convalescent COVID-19.

V is TRBV28 and J is TRBJ2-5, with 14 nucleotides matching TRBD2. The CDR3 is 16 amino acids. The ends lost 4 bases at V and 4 bases at J; junction bases unmatched: 5. Germline V CDR1 and CDR2: MDHEN, SYDVKM. CDR3 sequence (DNA): TGTGCCAGCAGTTACCCCGGGACTAGCGGGGGAGAGACCCAGTACTTC. Translating gives CASSYPGTSGGETQYF.

The rearrangement joins TRBV2 to TRBJ2-2, with D perhaps matching TRBD1 (6 bases). CDR3 length equals 15 residues. The V and J ends lost 8 bases and 4 bases respectively, with 17 bases between them. The V gene's germline CDR1 is SNHLY and CDR2 FYNNEI. The CDR3 sequence is CASVNREGGTGELFF. CDR3 DNA sequence: TGTGCCAGCGTGAACAGGGAAGGGGGCACCGGGGAGCTGTTTTTT.

This clone was seen a handful of times. This sequence joins TRBV29-1 and TRBJ2-5; 8 bases line up with TRBD2. V dropped 7 bases and J dropped 4; count of bases not matched to a gene: 8. The CDR3 totals 13 residues. Looked up from germline, CDR1 is SQVTM and CDR2 is ANQGSEA. The CDR3 region is CSASESGGETQYF. The CDR3 nucleotides read TGCAGCGCTAGTGAGAGCGGGGGAGAGACCCAGTACTTC.

The CDR3 DNA follows: TGTGCCATCAGTGAGTCTACAGGGGGAGTAAGGAATGAGCAGTTCTTC. Protein product: CAISESTGGVRNEQFF. The rearrangement links TRBV10-3 to TRBJ2-1; 8 bases align to TRBD1. Losses at the gene ends were 0 bases for V and 7 bases for J; bases not matched to a gene: 8. Germline V lookup: CDR1 ENHRY, CDR2 SYGVKD. The CDR3 extends over 16 amino acids.

The chain couples TRBV7-2 to TRBJ2-3; D possibly corresponds to TRBD2 (7 bases). The CDR3 has 16 residues. V was clipped by 2 bases and J by 3 bases, with 15 bases between them. Germline CDR1 and CDR2: SGHTA and FQGNSA. CDR3 coding DNA: TGTGCCAGCAGCTTAAATGTAGGGGGGGGTACAGATACGCAGTATTTT. It codes for CASSLNVGGGTDTQYF.

The chain employs TRBV15 and TRBJ1-5, with 8 bases identical to TRBD1. V gave up 0 bases and J gave up 7 bases; unmatched junction bases: 8. The V gene's germline CDR1 is LNHNV and CDR2 YYDKDF (reference sequence). The CDR3 is made up of 16 amino acids. The CDR3 protein is CATSRDGQGRLQPQHF. The CDR3 DNA is TGTGCCACCAGCAGAGACGGACAGGGAAGACTACAGCCCCAGCATTTT.

This clone was observed a handful of times. The rearrangement links TRBV9 to TRBJ1-3; D not resolved. Germline values: CDR1 SGDLS, CDR2 YYNGEE. V shed 4 bases and J shed 2 bases, with 10 bases lying between them. The CDR3 is 14 amino acids. CDR3 nucleotide sequence: TGTGCCAGCAGCTCCGGGTGGGCTGGAAACACCATATATTTT. Translated: CASSSGWAGNTIYF.

This rearrangement joins TRBV19 to TRBJ2-7; maybe TRBD1 (7 bases). Germline V lookup: CDR1 LNHDA, CDR2 SQIVND (reference sequence). The CDR3 covers 14 residues. Trimming pared 5 bases from V and 2 bases from J, leaving 13 bases between. This chain's CDR3 is CASSVQGGAYEQYF. The CDR3, as DNA: TGTGCCAGTAGTGTCCAGGGGGGAGCCTACGAGCAGTACTTC.

The chain has TRBV21-1 and TRBJ2-7; the table names TRBD1, a call not compared with the DNA. TRBV21-1 is assigned pseudogene status. The CDR3 covers 13 residues. The CDR3 loop reads CASSDPGYYEQYF. DNA of the CDR3: TGTGCCAGCAGCGATCCAGGGTACTACGAGCAGTACTTC.

The rearrangement joins TRBV5-1 to TRBJ2-1; 9 nucleotides match TRBD1. CDR3 length equals 16 residues. Unmatched junction bases numbered 2, after V lost 0 bases and J lost 1 base. Germline lookup yields CDR1 SGHRS and CDR2 YFSETQ. CDR3: CASSLEDRGSYNEQFF. The CDR3 coding sequence is TGCGCCAGCAGCTTGGAAGACAGGGGGTCCTACAATGAGCAGTTCTTC.

V usage is TRBV28 and J usage is TRBJ1-1; D might be TRBD1 (5 bases). V was shortened by 4 bases and J by 6 bases, with 18 bases between the two germline ends. Per the germline V gene, CDR1 is MDHEN and CDR2 is SYDVKM. This CDR3 comprises 15 residues. The CDR3, as DNA: TGTGCCAGCAGTTCTCCCCGGGGCCGGAGGGCTGAAGCTTTCTTT. Translating gives CASSSPRGRRAEAFF.

This rearrangement joins TRBV2 to TRBJ2-2; 9 bases line up with TRBD2. The V segment lost 10 bases and the J segment 4 bases; nucleotides outside the gene matches: 13. The CDR3 sequence is 16 residues long. Germline loops: CDR1 SNHLY, CDR2 FYNNEI. CDR3 in DNA: TGTGCCACCCGCGCCGGGGCGGGGGGGCGCACCGGGGAGCTGTTTTTT. Its protein product is CATRAGAGGRTGELFF.

The rearrangement links TRBV7-9 to TRBJ2-1; tentatively, D is TRBD2 (5 bases). Trimming removed 6 bases from V and 6 bases from J, with 15 bases in between. This CDR3 is built from 14 residues. Germline lookup yields CDR1 SEHNR and CDR2 FQNEAQ (reference sequence). DNA of the CDR3: TGTGCCAGCAGTCCTGCGGGCCCCTTCAATGAGCAGTTCTTC. It specifies CASSPAGPFNEQFF.

The rearrangement links TRBV6-5 to TRBJ2-7, with TRBD1 as a possible D gene (6 bases). The V end was cut by 8 bases, the J end by 2 bases, with 16 bases between. From germline, CDR1 is MNHEY and CDR2 SVGAGI. The length of the CDR3 is 14 residues. This CDR3 is CASVSPDRPYEQYF. CDR3 coding DNA: TGTGCCAGCGTTTCTCCGGACAGACCCTACGAGCAGTACTTC.

The rearrangement uses TRBV6-1 and TRBJ1-6, with D unclear. Between the trimmed V and J ends, which lost 3 bases and 7 bases, there was a span of 7 bases. Germline V CDR1 and CDR2: MNHNS, SASEGT. There are 13 residues in the CDR3. This chain's CDR3 is CASSEIQNSPLHF. DNA of the CDR3: TGTGCCAGCAGTGAGATACAAAATTCACCCCTCCACTTT.

The rearrangement uses TRBV5-1 and TRBJ2-7; TRBD1 is a possible D gene (5 bases). Germline CDR1 and CDR2: SGHRS and YFSETQ. CDR3 length: 11 amino acids. V was cut by 4 bases and J by 11 bases, with 13 bases left in between. The chain's CDR3 is CASSQGPRKYF. Written as DNA, the CDR3 is TGCGCCAGCAGCCAGGGTCCTCGAAAGTACTTC. Full variable domain (rest looked up from reference TRBV5-1 and TRBJ2-7): KAGVTQTPRYLIKTRGQQVTLSCSPISGHRSVSWYQQTPGQGLQFLFEYFSETQRNKGNFPGRFSGRQFSNSRSEMNVSTLELGDSALYLCASSQGPRKYFGPGTRLTVT.

The rearrangement joins TRBV29-1 to TRBJ2-3, with TRBD2 matching over 9 bases. With 0 bases clipped from V and 1 base from J, the junction kept 5 bases outside the gene matches. Looked up from germline, CDR1 is SQVTM and CDR2 is ANQGSEA. This CDR3 is built from 16 residues. CDR3 residues: CSVEDLQRGGTDTQYF. CDR3 sequence (DNA): TGCAGCGTTGAAGATCTACAGCGGGGGGGCACAGATACGCAGTATTTT.

This clone has only a few counts. The chain has TRBV7-8 and TRBJ2-7, with D possibly TRBD1 on 5 matching bases. The germline V gene has CDR1 SGHVS and CDR2 FQNEAQ. The CDR3 runs to 14 residues. Between the trimmed V and J ends, which lost 1 base and 4 bases, there was a span of 11 bases. As DNA, the CDR3 is TGTGCCAGCAGCTTAGATAGGGGTCTTTACGAGCAGTACTTC. Translated, it gives CASSLDRGLYEQYF.

The rearrangement joins TRBV9 to TRBJ2-5; 10 bases are shared with TRBD1. After removal of 3 bases from V and 5 bases from J, the junction contained 10 bases not matched to a gene. Germline lookup yields CDR1 SGDLS and CDR2 YYNGEE. The CDR3 sequence is 16 residues long. CDR3 sequence reads: CASSANRDRGWETQYF. The DNA of the CDR3 is TGTGCCAGCAGCGCCAACCGGGACAGGGGTTGGGAGACCCAGTACTTC.

The chain uses TRBV28 and TRBJ2-7; D possibly corresponds to TRBD1 (6 bases). Germline loops: CDR1 MDHEN, CDR2 SYDVKM. Trimming stripped 6 bases from V and 7 bases from J, with 19 bases between. The length of the CDR3 is 14 residues. CDR3 sequence: CASRLLTGLREQYF. Written as DNA, the CDR3 is TGTGCCAGCAGACTTTTAACAGGGCTAAGGGAGCAGTACTTC.

The chain recombines TRBV30 with TRBJ2-7, with 9 bases fitting TRBD1. CDR3 length: 12 residues. Germline CDR1 GTSNPN, CDR2 SVGIG (reference sequence). V lost 4 bases and J lost 7; bases outside the gene matches: 5. The CDR3 is CAWTGTGLEQYF. The CDR3 DNA follows: TGTGCCTGGACCGGGACAGGGCTGGAGCAGTACTTC.

The rearrangement uses TRBV28 and TRBJ1-2; 8 bases agree with TRBD1. The ends lost 7 bases at V and 3 bases at J; junction bases unmatched: 10. The CDR3 spans 15 residues. CDR1 and CDR2 from the germline V gene are MDHEN and SYDVKM. As DNA, the CDR3 is TGTGCCAGCAACGTCCTACAGGGGGGTTACTATGGCTACACCTTC. It encodes CASNVLQGGYYGYTF.